This TCR beta chain emerged from a study of blood T cell repertoires in COVID-19. Turning to the study itself: COVID-19 samples, acute and convalescent, were from the United States, Italy and Spain. The cDNA or gDNA used as material had been derived from T cells, B-cell-depleted T cells, or PBMCs.

Germline values: CDR1 SNHLY, CDR2 FYNNEI. V lost 7 bases, J lost 7 bases, and 17 bases lay in between. The CDR3 length is 14 residues. In the study's own analysis: Estimation of nucleated cell counts relied on the amplification of reference gene primers. Repertoires were generated with immunoSEQ multiplex PCR, while TCRdb's copy carries only in-frame clones and drops some. Clonal size and the V and J genes are those of that table, whereas D and trimming came from the DNA. The sample carries approximately 44,000 clones, roughly 80% recorded once. The chain recombines TRBV2 with TRBJ2-1; D is perhaps TRBD2 (6 bases). This sequence originates from a woman aged 80 or over with acute or convalescent COVID-19. What was sequenced was peripheral blood. This CDR3 reads CASIEREAGNEQFF. In nucleotides, the CDR3 is TGTGCCAGCATTGAGAGGGAGGCGGGTAATGAGCAGTTCTTC. Full variable domain (remainder filled in from reference TRBV2 and TRBJ2-1): EPEVTQTPSHQVTQMGQEVILRCVPISNHLYFYWYRQILGQKVEFLVSFYNNEISEKSEIFDDQFSVERPDGSNFTLKIRSTKLEDSAMYFCASIEREAGNEQFFGPGTRLTVL.